This TCR beta chain was identified during a study of OX40 agonist ivuxolimab in advanced cancers. Generated by immunoSEQ multiplex PCR, the TCRdb table keeps only in-frame clones and is missing some. Seen here are roughly 80,000 clones, around 85% observed once, and the top ten hold 1.9%. CDR1 LNHDA and CDR2 SQIVND come from the germline V gene (reference sequence). The V gene lost 5 bases and the J gene lost 3 bases, with 17 bases spanning the gap. The CDR3 totals 15 residues. The sample in question was CD4+ or CD8+ T cells sorted from blood, obtained in a trial of the OX40 agonist ivuxolimab. The chain combines TRBV19 with TRBJ2-7, with D tentatively TRBD2 (5 bases). The source is an adult with an advanced solid tumor such as melanoma, head and neck, liver or kidney cancer. Here the CDR3 reads CASSSLEAGYYEQYF. In nucleotides, the CDR3 is TGTGCCAGTAGTTCCTTGGAGGCAGGCTACTACGAGCAGTACTTC.